This is a list of T cell receptor beta chains from one sample in a study of T cell responses to AZD1222 COVID-19 vaccine. The repertoire was sequenced with immunoSEQ multiplex PCR; TCRdb's copy has only in-frame clones and lacks some. The table includes tens of thousands of clones, 85% to 90% detected once. This material consisted of peripheral blood, taken on day 0 of MenACWY control vaccination. These TCRs come from an adult in good health. Both conserved end residues are part of each CDR3. D genes are given only for firm matches. Size is omitted from some rows. Given values are once, few, many or a class for expanded clones.

abundance	v_gene	j_gene	d_gene	CDR3aa	CDR3nt
-	TRBV3-1/TRBV3-2	TRBJ1-6	TRBD1	CASTDRAFSPLHF	TGTGCCAGCACAGACAGGGCGTTTTCACCCCTCCACTTT
-	TRBV11-2	TRBJ1-1	-	CASSSQGNTEAFF	TGTGCCAGCAGCTCGCAGGGGAACACTGAAGCTTTCTTT
-	TRBV30	TRBJ1-2	TRBD1	CAWGQGATAYGYTF	TGTGCCTGGGGACAGGGGGCTACTGCCTATGGCTACACCTTC
-	TRBV4-2	TRBJ1-5	-	CASSQNTLDQPQHF	TGTGCCAGCAGCCAAAATACCTTAGATCAGCCCCAGCATTTT
-	TRBV6-5	TRBJ1-2	TRBD1	CASTPGQRANYGYTF	TGTGCCAGCACCCCGGGACAGCGAGCTAACTATGGCTACACCTTC
-	TRBV6-5	TRBJ1-1	-	CASSSDMNTEAFF	TGTGCCAGCAGTTCCGACATGAACACTGAAGCTTTCTTT
-	TRBV21-1	TRBJ1-4	-	CASSKGGRGGPNEKLFF	TGTGCCAGCAGCAAGGGTGGGAGGGGAGGTCCTAATGAAAAACTGTTTTTT
-	TRBV7-9	TRBJ2-5	-	CASSTGQGYGTQYF	TGTGCCAGCAGCACCGGCCAGGGTTACGGGACCCAGTACTTC
-	TRBV4-2	TRBJ2-2	-	CASSLISGTGELFF	TGTGCCAGCAGCCTTATCTCGGGCACCGGGGAGCTGTTTTTT
once	TRBV6-5	TRBJ1-1	-	CATRPVANTEAFF	TGTGCCACCCGACCGGTGGCCAACACTGAAGCTTTCTTT
-	TRBV18	TRBJ2-2	-	CASPIGGHSTGELFF	TGTGCCAGCCCAATCGGGGGTCATAGCACCGGGGAGCTGTTTTTT
-	TRBV20-1	TRBJ1-1	-	CSASTGNTEAFF	TGCAGTGCTAGTACGGGGAACACTGAAGCTTTCTTT
-	TRBV19	TRBJ1-4	-	CASSITHSATNEKLFF	TGTGCCAGTAGTATCACCCATTCCGCAACTAATGAAAAACTGTTTTTT
-	TRBV6-1	TRBJ1-5	-	CASSESRGNQPQHF	TGTGCCAGCAGTGAGTCCAGGGGCAATCAGCCCCAGCATTTT
-	TRBV6-5	TRBJ1-5	-	CASRDGRYSNQPQHF	TGTGCCAGCAGGGACGGACGTTATAGCAATCAGCCCCAGCATTTT
-	TRBV28	TRBJ1-5	-	CASSLGISNQPQHF	TGTGCCAGCAGTTTAGGGATTAGCAATCAGCCCCAGCATTTT
-	TRBV6-5	TRBJ2-2	-	CASRRTDGELFF	TGTGCCAGCAGGAGGACTGATGGGGAGCTGTTTTTT
-	TRBV7-2	TRBJ2-1	-	CASRGGPEQFF	TGTGCCAGCAGGGGGGGGCCTGAGCAGTTCTTC
-	TRBV2	TRBJ2-2	TRBD2	CASSDRLAGSGGELFF	TGTGCCAGCAGTGATAGACTAGCGGGGTCCGGCGGGGAGCTGTTTTTT
-	TRBV28	TRBJ2-7	-	CASSFGSSTSYEQYF	TGTGCCAGCAGTTTCGGGTCCTCAACGTCCTACGAGCAGTACTTC
-	TRBV5-4	TRBJ2-2	TRBD1	CASSLTGTANTGELFF	TGTGCCAGCAGCTTAACCGGGACAGCGAACACCGGGGAGCTGTTTTTT
-	TRBV6-5	TRBJ1-2	TRBD1	CASSQQGARNYGYTF	TGTGCCAGCAGCCAACAGGGGGCGCGAAACTATGGCTACACCTTC
-	TRBV28	TRBJ2-5	-	CASSSGGSETQYF	TGTGCCAGCAGCTCCGGCGGTTCGGAGACCCAGTACTTC
-	TRBV7-9	TRBJ1-5	-	CASSLSRGDQPQHF	TGTGCCAGCAGCTTGAGCCGGGGTGATCAGCCCCAGCATTTT
-	TRBV11-3	TRBJ2-3	TRBD1	CASSYRTGGMSPDTQYF	TGTGCCAGCAGCTACAGGACAGGGGGTATGAGCCCAGATACGCAGTATTTT
-	TRBV19	TRBJ1-1	TRBD1	CASSSDRGISINTEAFF	TGTGCCAGTAGTTCGGACAGGGGAATTTCCATCAACACTGAAGCTTTCTTT
-	TRBV30	TRBJ2-1	-	CACGLPPGDEQFF	TGTGCCTGTGGGCTCCCCCCAGGGGATGAGCAGTTCTTC
-	TRBV6-2/TRBV6-3	TRBJ1-2	-	CASSTPSGTEIYGYTF	TGTGCCAGCAGTACCCCCTCGGGGACGGAAATTTATGGCTACACCTTC
-	TRBV5-1	TRBJ2-7	TRBD1	CASKNAPGQGVSPAYEQYF	TGCGCCAGCAAAAACGCCCCGGGACAGGGGGTATCTCCGGCCTACGAGCAGTACTTC
-	TRBV19	TRBJ1-2	-	CASSTLVGYTF	TGTGCCAGTAGTACCTTGGTAGGCTACACCTTC
once	TRBV6-6	TRBJ2-7	-	CASSFMLGASYEQYF	TGTGCCAGCAGCTTTATGTTGGGCGCTTCCTACGAGCAGTACTTC
-	TRBV6-5	TRBJ1-1	-	CASSYRRGSNTEAFF	TGTGCCAGCAGTTACAGGCGGGGATCGAACACTGAAGCTTTCTTT
-	TRBV19	TRBJ1-2	-	CASSTPRGTYGYTF	TGTGCCAGTAGTACCCCTCGGGGCACCTATGGCTACACCTTC
-	TRBV5-4	TRBJ1-1	TRBD1	CASTQGGGQVNTEAFF	TGTGCCAGCACCCAGGGGGGAGGACAGGTGAACACTGAAGCTTTCTTT
-	TRBV7-9	TRBJ1-1	-	CASNLDGVNTEAFF	TGTGCCAGCAACTTGGACGGGGTGAACACTGAAGCTTTCTTT
once	TRBV6-4	TRBJ1-4	-	CASSDSAGGDKLFF	TGTGCCAGCAGTGACTCTGCCGGGGGGGATAAACTGTTTTTT
-	TRBV2	TRBJ1-3	-	CASSERVSGNTIYF	TGTGCCAGCAGTGAAAGGGTATCTGGAAACACCATATATTTT
-	TRBV2	TRBJ1-4	-	CASSERRLGVEKLFF	TGTGCCAGCAGTGAACGGCGTTTGGGAGTAGAAAAACTGTTTTTT